The T cell receptor (beta chain) described here comes from a study of identical twins. Study-wide results and limits: Sequences that were out-of-frame, alpha and twin-shared displayed an excess of low generation probability. Sharing of beta out-of-frame sequences by twins showed a weaker excess.

Looked up from germline, CDR1 is MNHEY and CDR2 is SVGAGI. This CDR3 spans 13 amino acids. Trimming left V 2 bases short and J 6 bases short, with 7 bases between. Points on this clonotype: Its antigen is not known.

One entry per CDR3 protein results from TCRdb running MiXCR on the 5' RACE reads. This table has about 390,000 distinct CDR3 sequences, roughly 9% appearing once. The chain links TRBV6-5 to TRBJ2-2; D is perhaps TRBD2 (5 bases). Sequencing input: naive T cells sorted from blood. The TCR was taken from a woman aged 45 to 65 in good health. The CDR3 loop reads CASSYGRAGELFF. The CDR3 nucleotides are TGTGCCAGCAGTTACGGGCGGGCCGGGGAGCTGTTTTTT.